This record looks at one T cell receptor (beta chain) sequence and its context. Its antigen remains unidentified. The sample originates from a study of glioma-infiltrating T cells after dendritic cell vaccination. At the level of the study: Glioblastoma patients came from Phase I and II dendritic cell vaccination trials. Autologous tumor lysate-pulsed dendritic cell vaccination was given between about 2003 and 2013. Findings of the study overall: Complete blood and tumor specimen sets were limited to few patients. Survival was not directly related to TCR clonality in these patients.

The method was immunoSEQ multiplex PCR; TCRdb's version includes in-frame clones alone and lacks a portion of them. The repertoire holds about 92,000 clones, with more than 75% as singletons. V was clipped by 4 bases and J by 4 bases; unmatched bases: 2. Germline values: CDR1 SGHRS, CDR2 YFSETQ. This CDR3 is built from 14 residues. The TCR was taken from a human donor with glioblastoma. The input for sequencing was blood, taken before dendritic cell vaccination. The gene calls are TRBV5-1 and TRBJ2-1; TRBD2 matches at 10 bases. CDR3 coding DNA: TGCGCCAGCAGCCTAGCGGGGGAGTACAATGAGCAGTTCTTC. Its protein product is CASSLAGEYNEQFF.